One sample yielded the 24 T cell receptor beta chains listed below, sequenced in a study of T cell responses to AZD1222 COVID-19 vaccine. Sequenced by immunoSEQ multiplex PCR; TCRdb stores in-frame clones only, minus some. Altogether fewer than 150,000 clones are present, about 90% being singletons, with the ten largest covering roughly 3%. The sequencing used peripheral blood, collected on day 0 of AZD1222 vaccination. The source is an adult in good health.

The gene calls are TRBV18 and TRBJ2-6; D gene ambiguous. The germline V and J ends were trimmed by 2 bases and 2 bases, with 7 bases remaining between them. The CDR3 has 15 residues. Looked up from germline, CDR1 is KGHSH and CDR2 is LQKENI. The DNA for the CDR3 is TGTGCCAGCTCACCAGGCCCCACTGGGGCCAACGTCCTGACTTTC. Amino acid sequence: CASSPGPTGANVLTF.

The chain links TRBV5-1 to TRBJ2-7, with 7 nucleotides matching TRBD2. Trimming removed 4 bases from V and 9 bases from J; junction bases left unmatched: 13. This CDR3 contains 14 residues. Germline V gene lookup returns CDR1 SGHRS and CDR2 YFSETQ. CDR3 bases: TGCGCCAGCAGCCTGGTGGGAGGGGTCTCTCCGCAGTACTTC. Its protein is CASSLVGGVSPQYF.

The chain couples TRBV30 to TRBJ2-1; D remains ambiguous. V gave up 2 bases and J gave up 3 bases, with 5 bases separating them. The V gene's germline CDR1 is GTSNPN and CDR2 SVGIG (reference sequence). There are 12 residues in the CDR3. The CDR3 reads CAWSKNYNEQFF. DNA of the CDR3: TGTGCCTGGAGTAAGAACTACAATGAGCAGTTCTTC. Complete variable domain (other parts from reference TRBV30 and TRBJ2-1): SQTIHQWPATLVQPVGSPLSLECTVEGTSNPNLYWYRQAAGRGLQLLFYSVGIGQISSEVPQNLSASRPQDRQFILSSKKLLLSDSGFYLCAWSKNYNEQFFGPGTRLTVL.

This sequence joins TRBV5-1 and TRBJ1-1; D unclear. The CDR3 loop spans 15 amino acids. The V gene's germline CDR1 is SGHRS and CDR2 YFSETQ. Trimming pared 0 bases from V and 1 base from J, leaving 10 bases between. For the CDR3, the DNA is TGCGCCAGCAGCTTGGCCCAGGATGGGAACACTGAAGCTTTCTTT. Amino acid sequence: CASSLAQDGNTEAFF. Looking up the rest from reference TRBV5-1 and TRBJ1-1 gives the full variable domain: KAGVTQTPRYLIKTRGQQVTLSCSPISGHRSVSWYQQTPGQGLQFLFEYFSETQRNKGNFPGRFSGRQFSNSRSEMNVSTLELGDSALYLCASSLAQDGNTEAFFGQGTRLTVV.

V gene TRBV6-1 combines with J gene TRBJ2-1; 13 bases match TRBD2. Germline loops: CDR1 MNHNS, CDR2 SASEGT. Trimming took 2 bases from V and 0 from J; bases not matched to a gene: 4. The CDR3 covers 18 residues. The CDR3 nucleotides read TGTGCCAGCAGTGAAACTAGCGGGAGGGCAACCTCCTACAATGAGCAGTTCTTC. This translates into CASSETSGRATSYNEQFF.

V and J are TRBV19 and TRBJ2-2, with D possibly called TRBD1 or TRBD2 (5 bases each). Germline assignment: CDR1 LNHDA and CDR2 SQIVND (reference sequence). The CDR3 consists of 14 residues. V was cut by 8 bases and J by 7 bases, with 17 bases left in between. CDR3 sequence reads: CASGEGPVLGELFF. The CDR3, as DNA: TGTGCCAGTGGCGAGGGGCCGGTACTCGGGGAGCTGTTTTTT. The complete variable domain, with remaining parts taken from reference TRBV19 and TRBJ2-2, reads DGGITQSPKYLFRKEGQNVTLSCEQNLNHDAMYWYRQDPGQGLRLIYYSQIVNDFQKGDIAEGYSVSREKKESFPLTVTSAQKNPTAFYLCASGEGPVLGELFFGEGSRLTVL.

V is TRBV7-2 and J is TRBJ2-1, with 10 bases fitting TRBD2. The CDR3 consists of 17 residues. CDR1 and CDR2 from the germline V gene are SGHTA and FQGNSA. The V segment lost 5 bases and the J segment 2 bases; nucleotides outside the gene matches: 9. In nucleotides, the CDR3 is TGTGCCAGCAGCCTAACAACCCTAGCGGGAGCCTACAATGAGCAGTTCTTC. Its protein is CASSLTTLAGAYNEQFF.

The chain is built from TRBV6-4 and TRBJ1-1; a weak D match, TRBD1 (5 bases). The germline V and J ends were trimmed by 4 bases and 5 bases, with 11 bases remaining between them. Germline V gives CDR1 MRHNA, CDR2 SNTAGT. The CDR3 totals 13 residues. The CDR3 coding sequence is TGTGCCAGCAGTGCTACAGGTAGGACTGAAGCTTTCTTT. Translation gives CASSATGRTEAFF.

A note on this clone: Other nucleotide sequences in the sample specify the same CDR3. The chain uses TRBV9 and TRBJ2-3; no definite D call. The CDR3 has 14 residues. V gave up 0 bases and J gave up 0 bases, with 5 bases separating them. CDR1 is SGDLS and CDR2 is YYNGEE in the germline V gene. CDR3 bases: TGTGCCAGCAGCGTAGTAGGAAGCACAGATACGCAGTATTTT. It encodes CASSVVGSTDTQYF.

V usage is TRBV7-8 and J usage is TRBJ1-1; 7 bases map to TRBD1. Germline V CDR1 and CDR2: SGHVS, FQNEAQ. This CDR3 has 15 residues. Germline trimming cut 5 bases from V and 8 bases from J; bases unmatched to any gene: 14. The CDR3 loop is CASSPNRGRILEAFF. CDR3 nucleotide sequence: TGTGCCAGCAGCCCGAATAGGGGGCGGATATTGGAAGCTTTCTTT.

The chain uses TRBV10-1 and TRBJ1-2; D is uncertain. CDR3 length equals 15 residues. Germline V lookup: CDR1 WNHNN, CDR2 SYGVQD (reference sequence). The V gene lost 6 bases and the J gene lost 10 bases, with 24 bases spanning the gap. CDR3 nucleotide sequence: TGCGCCAGCAGAAAAAAGGCGGTTTCTTGGATCGTCTACACCTTC. Residues: CASRKKAVSWIVYTF.

The chain uses TRBV5-5 and TRBJ1-2; TRBD1 matches at 9 bases. This CDR3 region has 19 residues. J gave up 0 bases and V 0 bases, and 12 bases lay outside the gene matches. CDR1 SGHKS and CDR2 YYEKEE come from the germline V gene (reference sequence). CDR3 in DNA: TGTGCCAGCAGCTTGGCTAAAGCGGGGACAGGGCCGTCTAACTATGGCTACACCTTC. It codes for CASSLAKAGTGPSNYGYTF.

This chain uses TRBV13 with TRBJ2-7; D not certain. Germline assignment: CDR1 PRHDT and CDR2 FYEKMQ (reference sequence). The CDR3 has 15 amino acids. Between the trimmed V and J ends, which lost 2 bases and 0 bases, there was a span of 11 bases. The CDR3 is CASSLWAGHSYEQYF. CDR3 DNA sequence: TGTGCCAGCAGCTTATGGGCAGGCCACTCCTACGAGCAGTACTTC. Based on the CDR3 plus reference TRBV13 and TRBJ2-7, the full variable domain is AAGVIQSPRHLIKEKRETATLKCYPIPRHDTVYWYQQGPGQDPQFLISFYEKMQSDKGSIPDRFSAQQFSDYHSELNMSSLELGDSALYFCASSLWAGHSYEQYFGPGTRLTVT.

In its sample, this clone was seen a few times. This sequence joins TRBV6-5 and TRBJ2-2; D possibly matches TRBD1 or TRBD2 (5 bases each). The V and J ends lost 6 bases and 3 bases respectively, with 11 bases between them. The CDR3 extends over 14 amino acids. The germline CDR1 and CDR2 sequences are MNHEY and SVGAGI. The CDR3 sequence: CASRGLADTGELFF. CDR3 nucleotide sequence: TGTGCCAGCAGGGGGCTAGCCGACACCGGGGAGCTGTTTTTT.

CDR3 sequence: CASSPELAGRTDTQYF. CDR3 bases: TGTGCCAGCAGCCCAGAACTAGCGGGACGCACAGATACGCAGTATTTT. The V and J genes are TRBV7-9 and TRBJ2-3; 10 positions agree with TRBD2. The CDR3 totals 16 residues. CDR1 and CDR2 from the germline V gene are SEHNR and FQNEAQ (reference sequence). J gave up 1 base and V 5 bases, and 6 bases lay outside the gene matches.

V is TRBV7-2 and J is TRBJ1-1; D is unclear. The CDR3 length is 14 residues. The V gene's germline CDR1 is SGHTA and CDR2 FQGNSA. V lost 5 bases, J lost 1 base, and 11 bases lay in between. CDR3 region: CASSLQYRNTEAFF. DNA for the CDR3: TGTGCCAGCAGCCTACAATATAGGAACACTGAAGCTTTCTTT.

The rearrangement joins TRBV7-9 to TRBJ1-5; tentatively, D is TRBD1 (5 bases). V was trimmed by 3 bases and J by 7 bases, leaving 19 bases between them. The CDR3 consists of 16 residues. Germline V gives CDR1 SEHNR, CDR2 FQNEAQ (reference sequence). The CDR3 sequence: CASSFWRGVTDQPQHF. In DNA, the CDR3 is TGTGCCAGCAGCTTCTGGAGGGGTGTTACCGACCAGCCCCAGCATTTT.

The chain couples TRBV24-1 to TRBJ2-1, with D perhaps matching TRBD2 (5 bases). Germline CDR1 KGHDR, CDR2 SFDVKD. This CDR3 has 16 residues. V lost 5 bases and J lost 0, with 13 bases in between. The CDR3 DNA is TGTGCCACCAGTGGCGCGGGTGCAGGCTCCTACAATGAGCAGTTCTTC. It yields the protein CATSGAGAGSYNEQFF.

This clone was seen only once. This chain joins TRBV19 and TRBJ2-1, with 10 bases fitting TRBD2. The V and J ends lost 5 bases and 1 base, in that order; junction bases with no gene match: 11. Looked up from germline, CDR1 is LNHDA and CDR2 is SQIVND (reference sequence). This CDR3 spans 18 amino acids. The chain's CDR3 is CASSRLGTSARSYNEQFF. The CDR3 DNA reads TGTGCCAGTAGTCGACTCGGGACTAGCGCGAGATCCTACAATGAGCAGTTCTTC.

The CDR3 region is CASSMETQYF. The DNA for the CDR3 is TGTGCCAGCAGTATGGAGACCCAGTACTTC. The rearrangement uses TRBV2 and TRBJ2-5; D not certain. The CDR3 length is 10 residues. Germline CDR1 reads SNHLY; CDR2 reads FYNNEI. The V gene lost 5 bases and the J gene lost 5 bases, with 3 bases spanning the gap.

The V gene is TRBV6-5, the J gene TRBJ2-1, with a tentative D call TRBD2 (5 bases). The CDR3 spans 14 residues. V gave up 9 bases and J gave up 5 bases, with 17 bases separating them. The V gene's germline CDR1 is MNHEY and CDR2 SVGAGI. The CDR3, as DNA: TGTGCCAGTTTCGGGGATTCCGGGGACAATGAGCAGTTCTTC. It encodes CASFGDSGDNEQFF.

The J gene is TRBJ2-3, the V gene TRBV3-1 (or the pseudogene TRBV3-2); unclear D gene. This CDR3 region has 13 residues. V lost 1 base and J 4 bases, leaving 6 bases between the germline ends. Germline loops: CDR1 LGHDT, CDR2 YNNKEL (reference sequence). The CDR3 nucleotides read TGTGCCAGCAGCCAAGGCGGCGCAGATACGCAGTATTTT. Translated: CASSQGGADTQYF.

The genes are TRBV19 and TRBJ2-1; 13 nucleotides match TRBD2. The V segment lost 6 bases and the J segment 2 bases; nucleotides outside the gene matches: 7. The CDR3 is 17 residues long. CDR1 is LNHDA and CDR2 is SQIVND in the germline V gene (reference sequence). CDR3 DNA: TGTGCCAGTAGGAAGGGACTAGCGGGATCACCCTACAATGAGCAGTTCTTC. Amino acids: CASRKGLAGSPYNEQFF.

This chain joins TRBV10-3 and TRBJ2-1; D perhaps matches TRBD1 (7 bases). The CDR3 consists of 14 residues. In germline, CDR1 is ENHRY, CDR2 SYGVKD. The V and J ends lost 4 bases and 7 bases respectively, with 14 bases between them. In DNA form, the CDR3 reads TGTGCCATCAGTGTCCAGGGGGGCCGGAATGAGCAGTTCTTC. Encoded protein: CAISVQGGRNEQFF.